The rows below give T cell receptor beta chains drawn from one sample of a study of CD4 T cells in relation to SARS-CoV-2 and coronaviruses. What these receptors recognize is not known. Some clones are missing from TCRdb's copy, which holds only in-frame ones; the method was immunoSEQ multiplex PCR. The table includes 28,000 or so clones, roughly 80% detected once. Sequenced input: CD4+ T cells from PBMCs, cultured in vitro. The source of these receptors is a human donor in good health. The CDR3 runs from the conserved cysteine through the conserved F or W. The D gene is left open where the match is weak. Expanded clones are given a class, and other clones once, few, many or no size at all.

J gene: TRBJ2-4
clone size: few
V gene: TRBV25-1
D gene: -
CDR3 protein: CASSARQENIQYF
CDR3 DNA: TGTGCCAGCAGTGCCAGACAGGAAAACATTCAGTACTTC

J gene: TRBJ2-3
clone size: once
V gene: TRBV5-1
D gene: TRBD2
CDR3 protein: CASSLGLAGDPRTDTQYF
CDR3 DNA: TGCGCCAGCAGCCTGGGACTAGCGGGAGATCCCCGCACAGATACGCAGTATTTT

J gene: TRBJ1-2
clone size: few
V gene: TRBV4-3
D gene: TRBD1
CDR3 protein: CASSQAGGFGYTF
CDR3 DNA: TGCGCCAGCAGCCAAGCAGGGGGCTTTGGCTACACCTTC

J gene: TRBJ2-3
clone size: -
V gene: TRBV23-1
D gene: TRBD2
CDR3 protein: CASRLSGETADTQYF
CDR3 DNA: TGCGCCAGCAGATTGAGCGGGGAGACAGCAGATACGCAGTATTTT

J gene: TRBJ2-1
clone size: -
V gene: TRBV5-1
D gene: TRBD2
CDR3 protein: CASSGSGGSYNEQFF
CDR3 DNA: TGCGCCAGCAGCGGTAGCGGGGGCTCCTACAATGAGCAGTTCTTC

J gene: TRBJ2-5
clone size: -
V gene: TRBV19
D gene: -
CDR3 protein: CASSMGARAETQYF
CDR3 DNA: TGTGCCAGTAGTATGGGGGCGCGGGCAGAGACCCAGTACTTC

J gene: TRBJ2-1
clone size: -
V gene: TRBV7-9
D gene: TRBD2
CDR3 protein: CASSPLAGGASSYNEQFF
CDR3 DNA: TGTGCCAGCAGTCCACTAGCGGGGGGCGCCAGCTCCTACAATGAGCAGTTCTTC

J gene: TRBJ2-4
clone size: once
V gene: TRBV3-1/TRBV3-2
D gene: -
CDR3 protein: CASSQAEGIQYF
CDR3 DNA: TGTGCCAGCAGCCAAGCGGAAGGCATTCAGTACTTC

J gene: TRBJ1-2
clone size: -
V gene: TRBV10-3
D gene: -
CDR3 protein: CAISEGIGGGVEGYTF
CDR3 DNA: TGTGCCATCAGTGAAGGGATTGGGGGGGGCGTGGAAGGCTACACCTTC

J gene: TRBJ2-2
clone size: once
V gene: TRBV25-1
D gene: -
CDR3 protein: CASRAGVTGELFF
CDR3 DNA: TGTGCCAGCAGAGCTGGGGTAACCGGGGAGCTGTTTTTT

J gene: TRBJ1-2
clone size: -
V gene: TRBV5-1
D gene: -
CDR3 protein: CASSYGQPTGYTF
CDR3 DNA: TGCGCCAGCAGCTACGGACAGCCCACAGGCTACACCTTC

J gene: TRBJ1-5
clone size: -
V gene: TRBV19
D gene: -
CDR3 protein: CASSTDSTQPQHF
CDR3 DNA: TGTGCCAGTAGTACGGACAGTACCCAGCCCCAGCATTTT

J gene: TRBJ2-7
clone size: -
V gene: TRBV2
D gene: -
CDR3 protein: CASSVWQYPGEQYF
CDR3 DNA: TGTGCCAGCAGTGTTTGGCAGTATCCAGGCGAGCAGTACTTC

J gene: TRBJ1-1
clone size: -
V gene: TRBV10-3
D gene: -
CDR3 protein: CAISGRESTDNTEAFF
CDR3 DNA: TGTGCCATCAGTGGACGGGAATCGACGGATAACACTGAAGCTTTCTTT

J gene: TRBJ1-1
clone size: once
V gene: TRBV2
D gene: -
CDR3 protein: CASSDRRTEAFF
CDR3 DNA: TGTGCCAGCAGTGACAGAAGAACTGAAGCTTTCTTT

J gene: TRBJ2-5
clone size: -
V gene: TRBV5-8
D gene: TRBD2
CDR3 protein: CASSPAGVQETQYF
CDR3 DNA: TGTGCCAGCAGCCCAGCGGGAGTTCAAGAGACCCAGTACTTC

J gene: TRBJ1-2
clone size: -
V gene: TRBV5-4
D gene: TRBD1
CDR3 protein: CASSSGQGAYGYTF
CDR3 DNA: TGTGCCAGCAGCTCAGGACAGGGGGCGTATGGCTACACCTTC

J gene: TRBJ2-3
clone size: -
V gene: TRBV4-1
D gene: -
CDR3 protein: CASSAQGRTDTQYF
CDR3 DNA: TGCGCCAGCAGCGCGCAAGGGCGGACAGATACGCAGTATTTT

J gene: TRBJ1-4
clone size: -
V gene: TRBV19
D gene: TRBD1
CDR3 protein: CASSDRGRDEKLFF
CDR3 DNA: TGTGCCAGTAGCGACAGGGGAAGGGATGAAAAACTGTTTTTT

J gene: TRBJ2-2
clone size: -
V gene: TRBV9
D gene: TRBD2
CDR3 protein: CASSVAGGPGELFF
CDR3 DNA: TGTGCCAGCAGCGTAGCGGGGGGGCCCGGGGAGCTGTTTTTT

J gene: TRBJ2-3
clone size: -
V gene: TRBV19
D gene: TRBD1
CDR3 protein: CASSPPTGETDTQYF
CDR3 DNA: TGTGCCAGTAGTCCCCCGACAGGGGAGACAGATACGCAGTATTTT

J gene: TRBJ2-1
clone size: -
V gene: TRBV2
D gene: TRBD2
CDR3 protein: CASSPSSGRATNEQFF
CDR3 DNA: TGTGCCAGCAGCCCCTCGAGCGGGAGGGCCACCAATGAGCAGTTCTTC

J gene: TRBJ2-7
clone size: -
V gene: TRBV7-8
D gene: -
CDR3 protein: CASSLVETRNYEQYF
CDR3 DNA: TGTGCCAGCAGCTTAGTTGAGACAAGAAACTACGAGCAGTACTTC

J gene: TRBJ2-7
clone size: -
V gene: TRBV5-4
D gene: TRBD2
CDR3 protein: CASSYVAGAVSYEQYF
CDR3 DNA: TGTGCCAGCAGCTACGTAGCGGGAGCGGTCTCCTACGAGCAGTACTTC

J gene: TRBJ2-7
clone size: -
V gene: TRBV4-3
D gene: -
CDR3 protein: CASSQVALGARSEQYF
CDR3 DNA: TGCGCCAGCAGCCAAGTGGCACTGGGGGCGCGGTCCGAGCAGTACTTC

J gene: TRBJ1-5
clone size: -
V gene: TRBV2
D gene: -
CDR3 protein: CASSGDGENQPQHF
CDR3 DNA: TGTGCCAGCAGTGGGGACGGGGAAAATCAGCCCCAGCATTTT